Each of the 15 T cell receptor beta chains below was sequenced from the same sample in a study of metastatic and nonmetastatic thyroid tumors (dated by TCRdb to 2018 to 2021). Receptors were amplified or captured by PCR. Sequencing took place on an Illumina HiSeq 4000. The public reads were run again by TCRdb, first through fastp at Q25 and then through MiXCR, and only productive beta chains were kept. Recorded for this sample are approximately 65,000 clones; less than 5% of them occurred a single time. About 20% of the sample belongs to the ten largest clones. No treatment had been received by any patient before thyroid surgery. The sequenced material came from blood. The receptor set was obtained from a female donor with papillary thyroid cancer or a benign thyroid nodule (not recorded which). Some clones in this sample may be carry-over from other donors' samples.

This clone has ten or more counts. J is TRBJ2-3 and V is TRBV6-4, with D perhaps matching TRBD1 (6 bases). The CDR3 runs to 14 residues. Germline CDR1 and CDR2: MRHNA and SNTAGT. Trimming removed 0 bases from V and 4 bases from J, with 8 bases in between. The CDR3 nucleotides read TGTGCCAGCAGTGACTCGGACAGCGCAGATACGCAGTATTTT. The encoded protein is CASSDSDSADTQYF.

In this sample, this clone turned up a few times. This may stem from a read error, because a much larger clone lies one nucleotide away. Other nucleotide sequences from this sample produce the same CDR3. The chain is built from TRBV20-1 and TRBJ1-5; TRBD1 agrees at 8 bases. The CDR3 has 12 amino acids. Germline V gives CDR1 DFQATT, CDR2 SNEGSKA (reference sequence). Germline trimming cut 6 bases from V and 6 bases from J; bases unmatched to any gene: 4. CDR3 coding DNA: TGCAGTGCGTTGGACAGGGTTCAGCCCCAGCATTTT. Amino acids: CSALDRVQPQHF.

This sequence joins TRBV19 and TRBJ2-7, with 9 bases aligning to TRBD2. Trimming cost V 1 base and J 1 base; bases outside gene matches: 17. Germline lookup yields CDR1 LNHDA and CDR2 SQIVND (reference sequence). The CDR3 has 20 residues. CDR3 amino acids: CASSIGIAGEWGSRSYEQYF. The DNA of the CDR3 is TGTGCCAGTAGTATAGGAATAGCGGGAGAATGGGGATCGAGATCCTACGAGCAGTACTTC.

This clone was observed many times. The sample has other DNA sequences that encode this CDR3 too. This chain connects TRBV19 to TRBJ2-3; 10 nucleotides match TRBD2. The junction had 16 bases not matched to a gene; V was cut back by 6 bases and J by 4 bases. In germline, CDR1 is LNHDA, CDR2 SQIVND (reference sequence). The CDR3 is 18 residues long. CDR3 loop: CASSAGLAGEVGPDTQYF. DNA for the CDR3: TGTGCCAGTAGCGCCGGCCTAGCGGGAGAGGTTGGCCCAGATACGCAGTATTTT.

This clone was observed a handful of times. One end of the junction does not line up with germline, which may come from a read error. CDR3 residues: CVSSPTDGRCRFGYTF. As DNA, the CDR3 is TGTGTCAGCAGTCCGACCGATGGCAGGTGTAGGTTTGGCTACACCTTC. The chain is built from TRBV12-3 or TRBV12-4 and TRBJ1-2; D is unresolved. The CDR3 is made up of 16 amino acids.

This rearrangement joins TRBV6-2 or TRBV6-3 to TRBJ2-1, with 12 nucleotides matching TRBD2. The J segment lost 4 bases and the V segment lost 2 bases, leaving 3 bases of the junction unmatched. The CDR3 contains 16 residues. Germline-derived CDR1 and CDR2 are MNHEY and SVGEGT. The CDR3 spells CASSYPTSGGYNEQFF. CDR3 DNA: TGTGCCAGCAGTTACCCAACTAGCGGGGGGTACAATGAGCAGTTCTTC.

At least ten counts were recorded for this clone. The rearrangement links TRBV2 to TRBJ2-3; 7 nucleotides match TRBD1. Germline V gene sequence: CDR1 SNHLY, CDR2 FYNNEI. This CDR3 is built from 14 residues. The trim removed 3 bases at V and 0 bases at J, leaving 0 bases unmatched. CDR3 nucleotides: TGTGCCAGCAGTGAGGACAGGAGCACAGATACGCAGTATTTT. Translating it yields CASSEDRSTDTQYF. The entire variable domain, with the rest obtained from reference TRBV2 and TRBJ2-3, is as follows: EPEVTQTPSHQVTQMGQEVILRCVPISNHLYFYWYRQILGQKVEFLVSFYNNEISEKSEIFDDQFSVERPDGSNFTLKIRSTKLEDSAMYFCASSEDRSTDTQYFGPGTRLTVL.

The V and J genes are TRBV5-1 and TRBJ2-2; a possible D gene is TRBD2 (5 bases). This CDR3 comprises 14 residues. The V end was cut by 4 bases, the J end by 0 bases, with 7 bases between. The V gene's germline CDR1 is SGHRS and CDR2 YFSETQ. CDR3 bases: TGCGCCAGCAGCATTAGCGCGAACACCGGGGAGCTGTTTTTT. Translation gives CASSISANTGELFF.

This clone was seen many times. The rearrangement uses TRBV3-1 and TRBJ2-7, with TRBD1 as a possible D gene (6 bases). The germline V and J ends were trimmed by 4 bases and 2 bases, with 12 bases remaining between them. This CDR3 contains 14 residues. CDR1 is LGHDT, CDR2 YNNKEL, per germline (reference sequence). As DNA, the CDR3 is TGTGCCAGCAGCCTAGGCGACAGGACCTACGAGCAGTACTTC. This sequence encodes CASSLGDRTYEQYF.

This clone was counted ten times or more. This chain joins TRBV4-1 and TRBJ2-1; 14 nucleotides align to TRBD2. CDR3 length: 18 residues. Germline CDR1 and CDR2: MGHRA and YSYEKL. Losses at the gene ends were 1 base for V and 9 bases for J; bases not matched to a gene: 11. Here the CDR3 DNA reads TGCGCCAGCAGCCAAGGGAGAGCCGGACTAGCGGGAGGTAGTGAGCAGTTCTTC. It yields the protein CASSQGRAGLAGGSEQFF.

This clone has more than one count but fewer than ten. The chain recombines TRBV6-1 with TRBJ2-3, with D unclear. The CDR3 consists of 14 residues. The V gene's germline CDR1 is MNHNS and CDR2 SASEGT. V lost 4 bases and J lost 3, with 11 bases in between. For the CDR3, the DNA is TGTGCCAGCAGTGTTGGGATGGGGACAGATACGCAGTATTTT. Its translation: CASSVGMGTDTQYF.

This clone has at least ten counts. The chain is built from TRBV9 and TRBJ2-1, with D uncertain. The CDR3 has 12 amino acids. Germline loops: CDR1 SGDLS, CDR2 YYNGEE. Trimming took off 0 bases at V and 12 bases at J, with 10 bases between the two ends. The CDR3 coding sequence is TGTGCCAGCAGCGTAGATGGGTTCGGGCAGTTCTTC. It codes for CASSVDGFGQFF.

This clone was detected many times. The chain couples TRBV18 to TRBJ2-2; D unresolved. Trimming cost V 1 base and J 2 bases, with 8 bases left between them. CDR3 length: 15 amino acids. Germline V lookup: CDR1 KGHSH, CDR2 LQKENI. CDR3 region: CASSPRAANTGELFF. In nucleotides, the CDR3 is TGTGCCAGCTCACCACGGGCAGCTAACACCGGGGAGCTGTTTTTT.

This clone has ten or more counts. The sample has other DNA sequences that encode this CDR3 too. The V call is TRBV5-6, the J call TRBJ2-6; D ambiguous. Germline V lookup: CDR1 SGHDT, CDR2 YYEEEE. Trimming took off 4 bases at V and 4 bases at J, with 9 bases between the two ends. CDR3 length equals 14 residues. CDR3 in amino acids: CASSPQTGANVLTF. The CDR3 DNA follows: TGTGCCAGCAGCCCACAGACCGGGGCCAACGTCCTGACTTTC.

This clone was observed many times. The chain employs TRBV20-1 and TRBJ1-4; D unclear. This CDR3 is built from 15 residues. V shed 2 bases and J shed 2 bases, with 12 bases lying between them. Germline CDR1 DFQATT, CDR2 SNEGSKA (reference sequence). The CDR3 loop is CSARPPGGTNEKLFF. In DNA, the CDR3 is TGCAGTGCTAGACCCCCGGGAGGGACTAATGAAAAACTGTTTTTT.